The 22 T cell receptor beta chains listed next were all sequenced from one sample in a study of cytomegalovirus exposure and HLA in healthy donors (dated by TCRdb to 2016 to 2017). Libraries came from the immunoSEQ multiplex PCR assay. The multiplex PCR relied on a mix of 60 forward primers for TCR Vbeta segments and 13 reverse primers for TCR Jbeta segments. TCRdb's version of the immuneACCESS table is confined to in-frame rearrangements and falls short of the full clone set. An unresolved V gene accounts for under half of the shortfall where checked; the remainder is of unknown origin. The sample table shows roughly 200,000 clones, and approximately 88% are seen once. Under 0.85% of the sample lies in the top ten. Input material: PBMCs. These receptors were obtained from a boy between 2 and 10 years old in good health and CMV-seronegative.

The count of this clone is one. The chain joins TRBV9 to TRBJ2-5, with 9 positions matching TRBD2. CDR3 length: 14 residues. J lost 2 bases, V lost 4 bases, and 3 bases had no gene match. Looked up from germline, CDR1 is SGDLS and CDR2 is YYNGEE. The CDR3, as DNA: TGTGCCAGCAGCACAACTAGCGGGCAAGAGACCCAGTACTTC. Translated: CASSTTSGQETQYF.

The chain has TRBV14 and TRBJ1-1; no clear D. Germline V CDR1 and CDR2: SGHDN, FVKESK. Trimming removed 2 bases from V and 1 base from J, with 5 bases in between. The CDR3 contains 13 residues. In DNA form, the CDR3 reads TGTGCCAGCAGCCAAAGCCCGAACACTGAAGCTTTCTTT. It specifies CASSQSPNTEAFF.

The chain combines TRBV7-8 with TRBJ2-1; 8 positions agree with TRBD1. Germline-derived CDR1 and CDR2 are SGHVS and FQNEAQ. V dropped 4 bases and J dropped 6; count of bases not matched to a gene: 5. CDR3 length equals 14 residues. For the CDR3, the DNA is TGTGCCAGCAGCTCGACAGGGGTGCCCAATGAGCAGTTCTTC. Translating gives CASSSTGVPNEQFF.

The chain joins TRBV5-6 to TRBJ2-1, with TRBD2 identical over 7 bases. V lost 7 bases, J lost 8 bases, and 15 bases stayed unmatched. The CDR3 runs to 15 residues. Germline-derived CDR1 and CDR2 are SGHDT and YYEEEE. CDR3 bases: TGTGCCAGCCTTCGAGCGGGGCTACTTATGGATGAGCAGTTCTTC. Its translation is CASLRAGLLMDEQFF.

CDR3 coding DNA: TGTGCCAGCCACACCTACGAGCAGTACTTC. Translating gives CASHTYEQYF. The chain joins TRBV6-4 to TRBJ2-7; no reliable D call. Germline loops: CDR1 MRHNA, CDR2 SNTAGT. This CDR3 is built from 10 residues. The V end lost 8 bases, the J end lost 2 bases, and 4 bases lay between the germline ends.

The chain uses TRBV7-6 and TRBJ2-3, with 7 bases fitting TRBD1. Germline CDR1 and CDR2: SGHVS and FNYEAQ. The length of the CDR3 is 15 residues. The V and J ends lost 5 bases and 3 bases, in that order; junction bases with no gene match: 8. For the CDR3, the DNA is TGTGCCAGCAGCCCCTCGACAGGGCTGACAGATACGCAGTATTTT. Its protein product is CASSPSTGLTDTQYF.

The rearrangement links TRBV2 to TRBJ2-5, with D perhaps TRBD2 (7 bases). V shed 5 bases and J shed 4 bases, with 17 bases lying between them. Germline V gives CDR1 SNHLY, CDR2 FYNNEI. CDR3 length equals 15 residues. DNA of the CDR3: TGTGCCAGCAGTACATCCCGGGGGGCAGGAGAGACCCAGTACTTC. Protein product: CASSTSRGAGETQYF.

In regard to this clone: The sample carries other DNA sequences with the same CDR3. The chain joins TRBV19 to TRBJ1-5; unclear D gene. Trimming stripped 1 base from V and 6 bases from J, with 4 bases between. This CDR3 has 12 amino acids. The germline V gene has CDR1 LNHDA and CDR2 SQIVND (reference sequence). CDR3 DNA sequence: TGTGCCAGTAGTATAGGGAGTCAGCCCCAGCATTTT. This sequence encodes CASSIGSQPQHF.

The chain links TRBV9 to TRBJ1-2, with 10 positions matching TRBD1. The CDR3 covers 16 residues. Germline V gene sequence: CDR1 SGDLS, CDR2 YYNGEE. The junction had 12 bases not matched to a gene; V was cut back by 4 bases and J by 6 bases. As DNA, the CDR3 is TGTGCCAGCAGCCCCCGGACAGGGGGTGAATTAGATGGCTACACCTTC. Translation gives CASSPRTGGELDGYTF.

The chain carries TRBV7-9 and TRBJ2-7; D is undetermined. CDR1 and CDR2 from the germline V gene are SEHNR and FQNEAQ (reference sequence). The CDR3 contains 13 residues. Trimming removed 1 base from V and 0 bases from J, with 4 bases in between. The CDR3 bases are TGTGCCAGCAGCTTAGTCAGCTCCTACGAGCAGTACTTC. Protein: CASSLVSSYEQYF.

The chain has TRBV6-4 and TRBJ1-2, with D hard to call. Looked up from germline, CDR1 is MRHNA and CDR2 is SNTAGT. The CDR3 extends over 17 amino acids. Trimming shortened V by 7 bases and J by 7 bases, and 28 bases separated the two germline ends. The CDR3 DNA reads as TGTGCCAGCATAAAGTCGCAGGCCCAGCCTCCTCCCTTTGGCTACACCTTC. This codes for CASIKSQAQPPPFGYTF.

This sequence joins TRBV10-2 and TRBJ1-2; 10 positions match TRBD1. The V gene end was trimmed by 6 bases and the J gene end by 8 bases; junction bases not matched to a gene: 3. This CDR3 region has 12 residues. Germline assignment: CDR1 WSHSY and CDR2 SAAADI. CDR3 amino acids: CASRDRGGGYTF. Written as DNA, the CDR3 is TGCGCCAGCAGGGACAGGGGGGGCGGCTACACCTTC.

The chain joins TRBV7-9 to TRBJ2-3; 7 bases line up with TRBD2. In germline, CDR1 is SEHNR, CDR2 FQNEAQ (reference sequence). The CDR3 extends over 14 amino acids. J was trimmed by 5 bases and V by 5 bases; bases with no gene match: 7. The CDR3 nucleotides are TGTGCCAGCAGCCCCGGACTAGTTGGAGATACGCAGTATTTT. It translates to CASSPGLVGDTQYF.

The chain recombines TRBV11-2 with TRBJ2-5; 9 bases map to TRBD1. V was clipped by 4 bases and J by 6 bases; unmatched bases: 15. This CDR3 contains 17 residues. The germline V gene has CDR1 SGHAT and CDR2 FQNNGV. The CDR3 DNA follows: TGTGCCAGCAGCTCAATTGGTGGACAGGGGCGGAGGCAGACCCAGTACTTC. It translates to CASSSIGGQGRRQTQYF. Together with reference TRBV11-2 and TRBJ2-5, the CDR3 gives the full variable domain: EAGVAQSPRYKIIEKRQSVAFWCNPISGHATLYWYQQILGQGPKLLIQFQNNGVVDDSQLPKDRFSAERLKGVDSTLKIQPAKLEDSAVYLCASSSIGGQGRRQTQYFGPGTRLLVL.

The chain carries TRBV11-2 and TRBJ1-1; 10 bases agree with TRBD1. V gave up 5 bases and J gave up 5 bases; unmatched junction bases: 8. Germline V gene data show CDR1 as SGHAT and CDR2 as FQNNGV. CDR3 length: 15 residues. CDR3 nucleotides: TGTGCCAGCAGCCTGGGACAGGGGAGGTGGACTGAAGCTTTCTTT. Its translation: CASSLGQGRWTEAFF.

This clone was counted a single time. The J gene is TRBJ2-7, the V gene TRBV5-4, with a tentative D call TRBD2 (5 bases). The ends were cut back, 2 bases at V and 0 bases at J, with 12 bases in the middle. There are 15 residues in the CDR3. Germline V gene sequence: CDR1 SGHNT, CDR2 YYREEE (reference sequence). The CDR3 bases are TGTGCCAGCAGCTTTGGCGGCGGGCCCTCCTACGAGCAGTACTTC. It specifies CASSFGGGPSYEQYF.

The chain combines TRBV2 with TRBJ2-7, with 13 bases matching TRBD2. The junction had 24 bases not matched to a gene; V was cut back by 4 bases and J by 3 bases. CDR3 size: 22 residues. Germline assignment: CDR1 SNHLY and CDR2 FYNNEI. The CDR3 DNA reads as TGTGCCAGCAGTGCCGGGACAGAGAAACAACTAGCGGGAGGGCCGTTCTTCTACGAGCAGTACTTC. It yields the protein CASSAGTEKQLAGGPFFYEQYF.

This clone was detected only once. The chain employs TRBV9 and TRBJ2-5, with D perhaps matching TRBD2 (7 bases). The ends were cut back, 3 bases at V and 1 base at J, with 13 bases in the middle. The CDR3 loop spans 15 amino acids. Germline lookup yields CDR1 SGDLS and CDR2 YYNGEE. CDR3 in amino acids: CASSGGGGSQETQYF. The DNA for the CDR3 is TGTGCCAGCAGCGGAGGGGGGGGTTCCCAAGAGACCCAGTACTTC.

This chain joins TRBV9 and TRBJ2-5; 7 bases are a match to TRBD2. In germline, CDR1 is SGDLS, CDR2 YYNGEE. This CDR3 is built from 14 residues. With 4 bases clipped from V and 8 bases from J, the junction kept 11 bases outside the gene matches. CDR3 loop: CASSPGRTTLTQYF. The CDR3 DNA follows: TGTGCCAGCAGCCCCGGGAGGACTACACTAACCCAGTACTTC.

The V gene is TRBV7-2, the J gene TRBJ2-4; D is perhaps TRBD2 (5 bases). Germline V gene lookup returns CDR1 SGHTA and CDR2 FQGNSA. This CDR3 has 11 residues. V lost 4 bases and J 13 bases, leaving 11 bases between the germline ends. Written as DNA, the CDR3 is TGTGCCAGCAGCTCACCCCCGGGGCAGTACTTC. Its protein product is CASSSPPGQYF.

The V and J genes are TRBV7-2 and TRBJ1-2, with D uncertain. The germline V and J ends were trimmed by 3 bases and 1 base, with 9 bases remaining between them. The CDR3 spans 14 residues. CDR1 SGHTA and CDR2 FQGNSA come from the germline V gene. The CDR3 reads CASSLETVNYGYTF. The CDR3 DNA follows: TGTGCCAGCAGCTTGGAGACGGTTAACTATGGCTACACCTTC. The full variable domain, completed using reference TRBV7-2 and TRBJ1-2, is GAGVSQSPSNKVTEKGKDVELRCDPISGHTALYWYRQSLGQGLEFLIYFQGNSAPDKSGLPSDRFSAERTGGSVSTLTIQRTQQEDSAVYLCASSLETVNYGYTFGSGTRLTVV.

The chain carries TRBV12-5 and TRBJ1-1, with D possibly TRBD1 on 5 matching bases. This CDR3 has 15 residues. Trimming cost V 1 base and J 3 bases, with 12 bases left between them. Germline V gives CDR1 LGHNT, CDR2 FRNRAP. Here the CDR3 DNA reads TGTGCTAGTGGTTTGGGAGACAGAGCCCACACTGAAGCTTTCTTT. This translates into CASGLGDRAHTEAFF.